The 29 T cell receptor beta chains in this list originate from one sample, sequenced in a study of CD8 T cells in Susac syndrome. With random hexamers, about 0.5 to 1 ug RNA was reverse transcribed. TCRdb independently ran MiXCR on the immunoSEQ multiplex PCR reads; one entry per CDR3 protein. The sample contains over 150,000 distinct CDR3 sequences, roughly 94% of which appear only once. The material sequenced was CD4+ T cells from PBMCs. Every receptor here comes from a human donor with Susac syndrome.

The gene calls are TRBV15 and TRBJ2-7; D may be TRBD1 (7 bases). The CDR3 loop spans 14 amino acids. In germline, CDR1 is LNHNV, CDR2 YYDKDF (reference sequence). V lost 0 bases and J 3 bases, leaving 9 bases between the germline ends. Here the CDR3 DNA reads TGTGCCACCAGCAGAGAGCAGGGGGGCTACGAGCAGTACTTC. It codes for CATSREQGGYEQYF. Supplemented by reference TRBV15 and TRBJ2-7, the full variable domain reads DAMVIQNPRYQVTQFGKPVTLSCSQTLNHNVMYWYQQKSSQAPKLLFHYYDKDFNNEADTPDNFQSRRPNTSFCFLDIRSPGLGDTAMYLCATSREQGGYEQYFGPGTRLTVT.

The chain combines TRBV29-1 with TRBJ2-3; TRBD2 agrees at 9 bases. The CDR3 has 17 residues. Unmatched junction bases numbered 14, after V lost 4 bases and J lost 3 bases. The germline V gene has CDR1 SQVTM and CDR2 ANQGSEA. The DNA for the CDR3 is TGCAGCGTTGCCCCGGTGTATAGCGGGAGCGGGACAGATACGCAGTATTTT. Residues: CSVAPVYSGSGTDTQYF.

The V call is TRBV2, the J call TRBJ1-1; 9 nucleotides align to TRBD1. V shed 6 bases and J 2 bases; nucleotides not matched to a gene: 4. This CDR3 is 14 amino acids long. Germline CDR1 and CDR2: SNHLY and FYNNEI. CDR3 in amino acids: CASRGDRVNTEAFF. The CDR3 DNA sequence: TGTGCCAGCAGGGGGGACAGGGTAAACACTGAAGCTTTCTTT. The full variable domain, its missing parts supplied by reference TRBV2 and TRBJ1-1, is EPEVTQTPSHQVTQMGQEVILRCVPISNHLYFYWYRQILGQKVEFLVSFYNNEISEKSEIFDDQFSVERPDGSNFTLKIRSTKLEDSAMYFCASRGDRVNTEAFFGQGTRLTVV.

This clonotype was recorded once. This chain connects TRBV5-4 to TRBJ1-2; D ambiguous. The CDR3 length is 13 residues. The germline gives CDR1 SGHNT, CDR2 YYREEE (reference sequence). The V end was cut by 1 base, the J end by 4 bases, with 8 bases between. The CDR3 reads CASSLKGPYGYTF. The CDR3 DNA reads TGTGCCAGCAGCTTGAAGGGTCCCTATGGCTACACCTTC. Full variable domain (missing parts from reference TRBV5-4 and TRBJ1-2): ETGVTQSPTHLIKTRGQQVTLRCSSQSGHNTVSWYQQALGQGPQFIFQYYREEENGRGNFPPRFSGLQFPNYSSELNVNALELDDSALYLCASSLKGPYGYTFGSGTRLTVV.

The chain employs TRBV5-8 and TRBJ1-1; D is undetermined. V was cut by 0 bases and J by 4 bases, with 7 bases left in between. The CDR3 consists of 13 residues. Germline CDR1 SGHTS, CDR2 YDEGEE. CDR3 nucleotides: TGTGCCAGCAGCTTGGCGGGAGCCACTGAAGCTTTCTTT. This encodes CASSLAGATEAFF.

The chain carries TRBV20-1 and TRBJ2-5; the D gene is possibly TRBD2 (6 bases). Per the germline V gene, CDR1 is DFQATT and CDR2 is SNEGSKA (reference sequence). The CDR3 sequence is 11 residues long. The CDR3 DNA reads as TGCAGCGCTGGCCCGGAGGGGACCCAGTACTTC. It is translated as CSAGPEGTQYF.

To note about this clonotype: The DNA is left out, because the CDR3 cannot be placed on it with certainty; the CDR3 is given as TCRdb lists it. This rearrangement joins TRBV6-6 to TRBJ1-6. The CDR3 numbers 15 amino acids, ends counted. From germline, CDR1 is MNHNY and CDR2 SVGAGI (reference sequence). CDR3 sequence: CASTFGSEFNSPLHF.

The V and J genes are TRBV12-3 or TRBV12-4 and TRBJ2-3; 8 bases match TRBD2. This CDR3 spans 14 amino acids. With V trimmed by 5 bases and J by 10 bases, 11 bases remained unmatched. CDR3 residues: CASSVRTSAGAQYF. Written as DNA, the CDR3 is TGTGCCAGCAGTGTACGGACCTCAGCGGGAGCGCAGTATTTT.

The chain is built from TRBV29-1 and TRBJ2-5, with D unresolved. V dropped 4 bases and J dropped 4 bases, with 13 bases sitting between them. CDR3 length: 13 amino acids. Germline V CDR1 and CDR2: SQVTM, ANQGSEA. The CDR3 loop reads CSVGGVVRETQYF. The CDR3 coding sequence is TGCAGCGTTGGTGGGGTCGTAAGAGAGACCCAGTACTTC.

V gene TRBV18 combines with J gene TRBJ1-1; 11 nucleotides align to TRBD1. The CDR3 extends over 16 amino acids. Germline assignment: CDR1 KGHSH and CDR2 LQKENI. Trimming took 5 bases from V and 0 from J; bases not matched to a gene: 5. DNA for the CDR3: TGTGCCAGCTCAGCCGGACAGGGGGCTATGAACACTGAAGCTTTCTTT. It is translated as CASSAGQGAMNTEAFF.

V usage is TRBV2 and J usage is TRBJ1-1, with 9 bases aligning to TRBD1. The CDR3 is 14 residues long. CDR1 and CDR2 from the germline V gene are SNHLY and FYNNEI. The CDR3 DNA follows: TGTGCGGGGGGACAGGGAGTCATGAACACTGAAGCTTTCTTT. Encoded protein: CAGGQGVMNTEAFF.

The rearrangement joins TRBV5-4 to TRBJ2-7; the match to TRBD1 covers 7 bases. In germline, CDR1 is SGHNT, CDR2 YYREEE (reference sequence). The CDR3 is 15 amino acids. J was trimmed by 6 bases and V by 4 bases; bases with no gene match: 13. The CDR3 bases are TGTGCCAGCAGCCCCGACAGGGATTCGGTGAGCGAGCAGTACTTC. This gives the protein CASSPDRDSVSEQYF.

The chain couples TRBV7-6 to TRBJ2-2, with a weak D call TRBD1 (6 bases). V was pared by 5 bases and J by 2 bases, with 18 bases between. The CDR3 is made up of 17 amino acids. Germline assignment: CDR1 SGHVS and CDR2 FNYEAQ. The CDR3 loop reads CASSPGVGTFNTGELFF. CDR3 nucleotide sequence: TGTGCCAGCAGCCCCGGGGTCGGGACATTTAACACCGGGGAGCTGTTTTTT. The full variable domain, rest sourced from reference TRBV7-6 and TRBJ2-2, is GAGVSQSPRYKVTKRGQDVALRCDPISGHVSLYWYRQALGQGPEFLTYFNYEAQQDKSGLPNDRFSAERPEGSISTLTIQRTEQRDSAMYRCASSPGVGTFNTGELFFGEGSRLTVL.

The CDR3: CASSLLAGTYEQYF. CDR3 DNA: TGTGCCAGCAGTTTACTAGCGGGAACCTACGAGCAGTACTTC. The chain links TRBV27 to TRBJ2-7; 9 nucleotides match TRBD2. V lost 2 bases, J lost 2 bases, and 1 base stayed unmatched. CDR3 length: 14 residues. CDR1 and CDR2 from the germline V gene are MNHEY and SMNVEV (reference sequence).

This clonotype was recorded once. V is TRBV11-2 and J is TRBJ1-1; 11 nucleotides agree with TRBD1. V gave up 2 bases and J gave up 7 bases; unmatched junction bases: 6. CDR3 length: 15 amino acids. The germline CDR1 and CDR2 sequences are SGHAT and FQNNGV. CDR3 nucleotides: TGTGCCAGCAGCTTAAACGGACAGGGGGCCATTGAAGCTTTCTTT. Amino acid sequence: CASSLNGQGAIEAFF. The full variable domain, its missing parts supplied by reference TRBV11-2 and TRBJ1-1, is EAGVAQSPRYKIIEKRQSVAFWCNPISGHATLYWYQQILGQGPKLLIQFQNNGVVDDSQLPKDRFSAERLKGVDSTLKIQPAKLEDSAVYLCASSLNGQGAIEAFFGQGTRLTVV.

The V gene is TRBV20-1, the J gene TRBJ2-1, with D unresolved. V was trimmed by 6 bases and J by 4 bases, leaving 10 bases between them. The CDR3 contains 12 residues. The germline V gene has CDR1 DFQATT and CDR2 SNEGSKA (reference sequence). CDR3 region: CSALSGYNEQFF. The DNA of the CDR3 is TGCAGTGCCCTATCAGGTTACAATGAGCAGTTCTTC.

This clonotype has only one observation. The chain uses TRBV19 and TRBJ1-5; 8 bases are shared with TRBD1. This CDR3 region has 14 residues. Germline CDR1 LNHDA, CDR2 SQIVND (reference sequence). Trimming took 5 bases from V and 7 from J; bases not matched to a gene: 7. As DNA, the CDR3 is TGTGCCAGTAGTGCGAGACAGGGGCAGCAGCCCCAGCATTTT. This sequence encodes CASSARQGQQPQHF.

This clonotype was seen once. The chain is built from TRBV20-1 and TRBJ2-3; 8 positions agree with TRBD2. There are 14 residues in the CDR3. The germline V gene encodes CDR1 DFQATT and CDR2 SNEGSKA (reference sequence). CDR3 DNA sequence: TGCAGCCCGACCAACGGGGGGGCCACAGATACGCAGTATTTT. Encoded protein: CSPTNGGATDTQYF.

The J gene is TRBJ2-7, the V gene TRBV7-2; D may be TRBD1 or TRBD2 (5 bases each). Trimming shortened V by 0 bases and J by 3 bases, and 12 bases separated the two germline ends. The CDR3 covers 15 residues. Germline CDR1 and CDR2: SGHTA and FQGNSA. CDR3 DNA sequence: TGTGCCAGCAGCTTAGCGCTGGGACGCGACTACGAGCAGTACTTC. Amino acids: CASSLALGRDYEQYF. The whole variable domain, remainder taken from reference TRBV7-2 and TRBJ2-7, is GAGVSQSPSNKVTEKGKDVELRCDPISGHTALYWYRQSLGQGLEFLIYFQGNSAPDKSGLPSDRFSAERTGGSVSTLTIQRTQQEDSAVYLCASSLALGRDYEQYFGPGTRLTVT.

The V call is TRBV28, the J call TRBJ2-1; 12 bases match TRBD2. V dropped 2 bases and J dropped 4; count of bases not matched to a gene: 3. Germline-derived CDR1 and CDR2 are MDHEN and SYDVKM. The CDR3 is made up of 16 amino acids. The CDR3 DNA reads as TGTGCCAGCAGTTTAACTAGCGGGAGGAGATACAATGAGCAGTTCTTC. Encoded protein: CASSLTSGRRYNEQFF. Combining the CDR3 with reference TRBV28 and TRBJ2-1 gives the whole variable domain DVKVTQSSRYLVKRTGEKVFLECVQDMDHENMFWYRQDPGLGLRLIYFSYDVKMKEKGDIPEGYSVSREKKERFSLILESASTNQTSMYLCASSLTSGRRYNEQFFGPGTRLTVL.

The gene calls are TRBV28 and TRBJ2-5; TRBD1 matches 9 bases. Per the germline V gene, CDR1 is MDHEN and CDR2 is SYDVKM. The CDR3 is 16 amino acids. Trimming took 4 bases from V and 4 from J; bases not matched to a gene: 10. The CDR3 protein is CASSSTGGRSLETQYF. Here the CDR3 DNA reads TGTGCCAGCAGTTCCACAGGGGGCAGGAGTTTAGAGACCCAGTACTTC.

This chain connects TRBV29-1 to TRBJ2-1; D is perhaps TRBD1 (6 bases). V shed 2 bases and J shed 3 bases, with 14 bases lying between them. The CDR3 consists of 15 residues. Germline V gene lookup returns CDR1 SQVTM and CDR2 ANQGSEA. CDR3 residues: CSVESAGANYNEQFF. For the CDR3, the DNA is TGCAGCGTTGAATCTGCAGGGGCGAACTACAATGAGCAGTTCTTC.

This chain joins TRBV30 and TRBJ1-5, with D possibly TRBD1 on 5 matching bases. CDR1 GTSNPN and CDR2 SVGIG come from the germline V gene (reference sequence). There are 14 residues in the CDR3. The V and J ends lost 2 bases and 3 bases respectively, with 11 bases between them. The CDR3 reads CAWSLVGLNQPQHF. In DNA, the CDR3 is TGTGCCTGGAGTCTGGTGGGACTCAATCAGCCCCAGCATTTT.

The CDR3 here is CSARDPGQVDNEQFF. The CDR3 DNA reads as TGCAGTGCTAGAGATCCGGGACAGGTCGACAATGAGCAGTTCTTC. J is TRBJ2-1 and V is TRBV20-1, with 8 positions matching TRBD1. This CDR3 has 15 amino acids. The trim removed 0 bases at V and 5 bases at J, leaving 6 bases unmatched. The germline V gene encodes CDR1 DFQATT and CDR2 SNEGSKA (reference sequence).

The V call is TRBV7-6, the J call TRBJ1-1; D gene uncertain. The length of the CDR3 is 15 residues. Trimming left V 4 bases short and J 3 bases short, with 15 bases between. Germline loops: CDR1 SGHVS, CDR2 FNYEAQ. The CDR3 nucleotides are TGTGCCAGCAGCTCTCATCGAGGGAACTACACTGAAGCTTTCTTT. Translating gives CASSSHRGNYTEAFF.

The chain has TRBV20-1 and TRBJ2-1; no definite D call. Trimming took 3 bases from V and 4 from J, leaving 16 bases between them. In germline, CDR1 is DFQATT, CDR2 SNEGSKA (reference sequence). The CDR3 loop spans 15 amino acids. DNA for the CDR3: TGCAGTGCTAGTTCGCCCGTCCGAGGATACAATGAGCAGTTCTTC. This gives the protein CSASSPVRGYNEQFF.

This clonotype has only one observation. The rearrangement uses TRBV28 and TRBJ1-2; D ambiguous. Between the trimmed V and J ends, which lost 2 bases and 2 bases, there was a span of 12 bases. The germline gives CDR1 MDHEN, CDR2 SYDVKM. This CDR3 comprises 15 residues. CDR3 nucleotide sequence: TGTGCCAGCAGTTTAAGGAGGGATGACAACTATGGCTACACCTTC. Its translation: CASSLRRDDNYGYTF.

This clonotype was counted only a few times. J is TRBJ1-2 and V is TRBV5-1; 7 nucleotides line up with TRBD1. This CDR3 has 14 residues. Germline trimming cut 0 bases from V and 2 bases from J; bases unmatched to any gene: 1. Germline assignment: CDR1 SGHRS and CDR2 YFSETQ. The CDR3 is CASSLGDRNYGYTF. CDR3 in DNA: TGCGCCAGCAGCTTGGGGGACAGAAACTATGGCTACACCTTC.

This rearrangement joins TRBV7-3 to TRBJ2-5, with 8 bases lining up with TRBD2. V lost 5 bases and J lost 4; bases outside the gene matches: 9. CDR1 is SGHTA, CDR2 FQGTGA, per germline. This CDR3 region has 15 residues. The CDR3 DNA sequence: TGTGCCAGCAGCGCCTCCGGGACTAGAGGAGAGACCCAGTACTTC. Translating it yields CASSASGTRGETQYF.